One T cell receptor (beta chain) is described in this entry. In the source study's methods: Amplification of reference gene primers provided the estimated nucleated cell counts. Data came from immunoSEQ multiplex PCR; TCRdb stores just in-frame clones and leaves some out. That table furnishes V, J and clone size, whereas the DNA furnished D and trimming. This repertoire shows hundreds of thousands of clones, more than 80% found once; its top ten account for about 1.1%. Per the germline V gene, CDR1 is LNHDA and CDR2 is SQIVND (reference sequence). This CDR3 comprises 15 residues. V was trimmed by 0 bases and J by 10 bases, leaving 18 bases between them. The data derive from a study of blood T cell repertoires in COVID-19.

Sample: PBMCs or T cells enriched from blood (not recorded which). The sequence was obtained from a man younger than 45 who had recovered from COVID-19. This sequence joins TRBV19 and TRBJ1-2; D not certain. The CDR3 sequence is CASSIDWAEGVFYTF. CDR3 nucleotide sequence: TGTGCCAGTAGTATAGATTGGGCCGAGGGAGTGTTCTACACCTTC.